The rows below give T cell receptor beta chains drawn from one sample of a study of T cells after yellow fever vaccination. TCRdb ran MiXCR on the 5' RACE reads and lists one entry per CDR3 protein. The sample has nearly 350,000 distinct CDR3 sequences, roughly 8.6% seen once. The sequences come from PBMCs, collected about 49 days after the first yellow fever vaccination. The receptors were gathered from a man younger than 35 who received the YFV17D yellow fever vaccine. CDR3s include the opening cysteine and the closing phenylalanine or tryptophan. The order of the fields is V gene, J gene, clone size, CDR3 protein. Part of the rows lack a size; the others show once, few, many or a class for expanded clones.

V gene: TRBV12-3/TRBV12-4; J gene: TRBJ2-2; clone size: few; CDR3 protein: CASSFFQGSTGELFF
V gene: TRBV7-2; J gene: TRBJ1-2; clone size: few; CDR3 protein: CASRKQGISAVFF
V gene: TRBV5-5; J gene: TRBJ2-1; clone size: few; CDR3 protein: CASSFSGTGATEFF
V gene: TRBV20-1; J gene: TRBJ2-1; clone size: NA; CDR3 protein: CCASTPGTGSHHEQFF
V gene: TRBV14; J gene: TRBJ2-1; clone size: few; CDR3 protein: CASSQQDRVYNEQFF
V gene: TRBV20-1; J gene: TRBJ2-3; clone size: few; CDR3 protein: CSALRGGAYTDTQYF
V gene: TRBV7-9; J gene: TRBJ1-1; clone size: NA; CDR3 protein: CASSLRVTAEAFF
V gene: TRBV20-1; J gene: TRBJ1-1; clone size: NA; CDR3 protein: CSASDRGFVNEAFF
V gene: TRBV7-6; J gene: TRBJ2-2; clone size: NA; CDR3 protein: CASSTHSSGGELFF
V gene: TRBV12-3/TRBV12-4; J gene: TRBJ1-5; clone size: few; CDR3 protein: CASSQQENQPQHF
V gene: TRBV7-3; J gene: TRBJ2-3; clone size: NA; CDR3 protein: CASGTLGTDTQYF
V gene: TRBV11-3; J gene: TRBJ2-1; clone size: NA; CDR3 protein: CASSGLAGETYNEQFF
V gene: TRBV29-1; J gene: TRBJ2-1; clone size: few; CDR3 protein: CSVEGWTGGLGEQFF
V gene: TRBV6-1; J gene: TRBJ2-2; clone size: NA; CDR3 protein: CASTLRGQLRGQNTGELFF
V gene: TRBV6-1; J gene: TRBJ2-2; clone size: few; CDR3 protein: CASRPGQGWIGELFF
V gene: TRBV15; J gene: TRBJ1-1; clone size: NA; CDR3 protein: CATSRVSNTEAFF
V gene: TRBV23-1; J gene: TRBJ2-3; clone size: few; CDR3 protein: CASQNRSTDTQYF
V gene: TRBV10-3; J gene: TRBJ1-2; clone size: NA; CDR3 protein: CAISDGQDYGYTF
V gene: TRBV6-2/TRBV6-3; J gene: TRBJ1-1; clone size: few; CDR3 protein: CASSYSREAFF
V gene: TRBV4-2; J gene: TRBJ2-2; clone size: many; CDR3 protein: CASSQGLAGEYTGELFF
V gene: TRBV12-3/TRBV12-4; J gene: TRBJ1-2; clone size: NA; CDR3 protein: CASSLFLDGDGYTF
V gene: TRBV2; J gene: TRBJ2-5; clone size: few; CDR3 protein: CASSEALAGVLQETQYF
V gene: TRBV29-1; J gene: TRBJ2-7; clone size: few; CDR3 protein: CSVRGMGGSSSYEQYF
V gene: TRBV20-1; J gene: TRBJ1-5; clone size: NA; CDR3 protein: CSGRRSGDQPQHF
V gene: TRBV12-3/TRBV12-4; J gene: TRBJ1-5; clone size: NA; CDR3 protein: CASSLAGPKDQPQHF
V gene: TRBV4-3; J gene: TRBJ1-1; clone size: few; CDR3 protein: CASSQLSTGNTEAFF
V gene: TRBV7-9; J gene: TRBJ1-1; clone size: NA; CDR3 protein: CASRPMGTAEAFF
V gene: TRBV27; J gene: TRBJ2-5; clone size: few; CDR3 protein: CASTPRGGEGETQYF
V gene: TRBV2; J gene: TRBJ2-1; clone size: few; CDR3 protein: CASSGSIAGGNYNEQFF
V gene: TRBV20-1; J gene: TRBJ1-1; clone size: few; CDR3 protein: CSAREQGWTEAFF
V gene: TRBV5-6; J gene: TRBJ2-3; clone size: NA; CDR3 protein: CASSGPGPLSTDTQYF
V gene: TRBV24-1; J gene: TRBJ2-3; clone size: few; CDR3 protein: CATSALGQGSPDTQYF
V gene: TRBV20-1; J gene: TRBJ2-2; clone size: NA; CDR3 protein: CSATSLATNTGELFF
V gene: TRBV12-3/TRBV12-4; J gene: TRBJ2-2; clone size: many; CDR3 protein: CASTSRALNTGELFF
V gene: TRBV9; J gene: TRBJ2-3; clone size: few; CDR3 protein: CASSVVGQTTDTQYF
V gene: TRBV6-5; J gene: TRBJ1-1; clone size: NA; CDR3 protein: CASSYVEGVGTEAFF
V gene: TRBV20-1; J gene: TRBJ2-3; clone size: NA; CDR3 protein: CSVGGPDTQYF
V gene: TRBV12-5; J gene: TRBJ2-1; clone size: few; CDR3 protein: CASGLVELAGINEQFF
V gene: TRBV7-2; J gene: TRBJ1-2; clone size: few; CDR3 protein: CASSFSGAVNYGYTF
V gene: TRBV12-3/TRBV12-4; J gene: TRBJ1-5; clone size: NA; CDR3 protein: CASSLFGGPQHF
V gene: TRBV18; J gene: TRBJ2-3; clone size: few; CDR3 protein: CASSLRQGAGDTQYF
V gene: TRBV7-9; J gene: TRBJ1-4; clone size: few; CDR3 protein: CASSSLDGKLFF
V gene: TRBV3-1; J gene: TRBJ2-1; clone size: NA; CDR3 protein: CASSQNLGDRWFF
V gene: TRBV12-3/TRBV12-4; J gene: TRBJ2-2; clone size: few; CDR3 protein: CAYGQINTGELFF
V gene: TRBV5-1; J gene: TRBJ1-1; clone size: many; CDR3 protein: CASSLERTGGTEAFF
V gene: TRBV29-1; J gene: TRBJ2-1; clone size: NA; CDR3 protein: CSVGGQDYNEQFF
V gene: TRBV5-1; J gene: TRBJ1-1; clone size: NA; CDR3 protein: CASSLASSMNTEAFF
V gene: TRBV6-1; J gene: TRBJ2-1; clone size: NA; CDR3 protein: CASRGTGASSSYNEQFF
V gene: TRBV2; J gene: TRBJ2-3; clone size: many; CDR3 protein: CASSASGDTQYF
V gene: TRBV12-3/TRBV12-4; J gene: TRBJ1-3; clone size: few; CDR3 protein: CASHQNGAQGNTIYF
V gene: TRBV5-1; J gene: TRBJ1-1; clone size: few; CDR3 protein: CASSTENTEAFF
V gene: TRBV10-2; J gene: TRBJ1-3; clone size: many; CDR3 protein: CASRPQGIGNTIYF
V gene: TRBV5-1; J gene: TRBJ1-1; clone size: many; CDR3 protein: CASSLGDRGNAEAFF
V gene: TRBV7-9; J gene: TRBJ1-2; clone size: few; CDR3 protein: CASSLAAAYGYTF
V gene: TRBV5-4; J gene: TRBJ1-1; clone size: few; CDR3 protein: CASSWTDRGAEAFF
V gene: TRBV7-8; J gene: TRBJ2-1; clone size: many; CDR3 protein: CASSLYANEQFF
V gene: TRBV20-1; J gene: TRBJ1-6; clone size: NA; CDR3 protein: CSARVGRVNNSPLHF
V gene: TRBV5-1; J gene: TRBJ1-2; clone size: NA; CDR3 protein: CASTDAHYGYTF
V gene: TRBV21-1; J gene: TRBJ2-5; clone size: few; CDR3 protein: CATLQGSETQYF
V gene: TRBV27; J gene: TRBJ2-1; clone size: NA; CDR3 protein: CASRTGRSNNEQFF